This is a list of T cell receptor beta chains from one sample in a study of somatic mutations in cytotoxic T cells in rheumatoid arthritis. Sequencing was performed with immunoSEQ multiplex PCR; in TCRdb, only in-frame clones are kept and a portion is missing. This table has roughly 20,000 clones, around four fifths appearing once. The sequencing sample was made of CD8+ T cells sorted from blood. The receptors derive from a woman in her fifties or sixties in good health. Each CDR3 is given with its conserved first and last residue. The order of the fields is V gene, CDR3 length, J gene, D gene, clone size, CDR3 protein, CDR3 DNA. The D gene is left open where the match is weak. Size values are once, few and many counts, or a class for expanded clones, and some rows have none.

>TRBV9|15|TRBJ2-1|TRBD2|-
CASSSRLAGDNEQFF
TGTGCCAGCAGCTCCCGACTAGCGGGAGACAATGAGCAGTTCTTC
>TRBV7-9|15|TRBJ1-1|-|few
CASSPPPHRNTEAFF
TGTGCCAGCAGCCCACCCCCCCATAGGAACACTGAAGCTTTCTTT
>TRBV9|15|TRBJ2-2|TRBD1|-
CASSPTGGYTGELFF
TGTGCCAGCAGCCCCACAGGGGGATACACCGGGGAGCTGTTTTTT
>TRBV11-2|16|TRBJ1-4|-|-
CASSSLGPLEYEKLFF
TGTGCCAGCAGCTCCCTGGGGCCCCTCGAATATGAAAAACTGTTTTTT
>TRBV7-9|14|TRBJ1-1|-|medium-sized
CASSLNGANTEAFF
TGTGCCAGCAGCCTAAACGGTGCGAACACTGAAGCTTTCTTT
>TRBV30|16|TRBJ2-1|TRBD2|-
CAWITSPGLDYNEQFF
TGTGCCTGGATAACGTCGCCGGGACTAGATTACAATGAGCAGTTCTTC
>TRBV7-9|16|TRBJ2-7|TRBD1|few
CASSIRTGGIGYEQYF
TGTGCCAGCAGCATCCGGACAGGGGGCATTGGATACGAGCAGTACTTC
>TRBV7-6|15|TRBJ2-2|TRBD1|-
CAIPQGAWNTGELFF
TGTGCCATCCCTCAGGGGGCGTGGAACACCGGGGAGCTGTTTTTT
>TRBV7-9|16|TRBJ1-4|-|-
CASSLGGGGADEKLFF
TGTGCCAGCAGCTTAGGAGGGGGGGGCGCGGATGAAAAACTGTTTTTT
>TRBV9|14|TRBJ2-1|TRBD2|-
CASSGGLGDNEQFF
TGTGCCAGCAGCGGGGGACTAGGGGACAATGAGCAGTTCTTC
>TRBV2|13|TRBJ1-1|TRBD1|-
CASSESTGGEAFF
TGTGCCAGCAGTGAAAGCACAGGGGGTGAAGCTTTCTTT
>TRBV27|14|TRBJ1-2|TRBD1|-
CASSLSGQYYGYTF
TGTGCCAGCAGTTTATCGGGACAGTACTATGGCTACACCTTC
>TRBV7-2|12|TRBJ2-7|-|-
CASSGAGNEQYF
TGTGCCAGCAGCGGCGCAGGGAACGAGCAGTACTTC
>TRBV13|13|TRBJ2-7|TRBD1|-
CASSSITGDEQYF
TGTGCCAGCAGCTCTATCACAGGGGATGAGCAGTACTTC
>TRBV6-4|16|TRBJ2-1|TRBD2|-
CASSDTAGASYNEQFF
TGTGCCAGCAGTGACACAGCGGGAGCCTCCTACAATGAGCAGTTCTTC
>TRBV9|16|TRBJ2-3|TRBD2|-
CASSMTSGGATDTQYF
TGTGCCAGCAGCATGACTAGCGGGGGGGCCACAGATACGCAGTATTTT
>TRBV12-5|12|TRBJ2-7|-|few
CASGLSGYEQYF
TGTGCTAGTGGTTTATCAGGGTACGAGCAGTACTTC
>TRBV2|16|TRBJ2-3|-|once
CASRPGPSPSTDTQYF
TGTGCCAGCAGACCGGGGCCCAGCCCTAGCACAGATACGCAGTATTTT
>TRBV27|14|TRBJ1-1|-|-
CASSFVGLNTEAFF
TGTGCCAGCTCTTTCGTGGGATTGAACACTGAAGCTTTCTTT
>TRBV27|16|TRBJ2-1|-|-
CASSRMISLSYNEQFF
TGTGCCAGCAGTCGTATGATAAGCCTCTCCTACAATGAGCAGTTCTTC
>TRBV19|16|TRBJ2-7|TRBD1|-
CATEGPSGQGLYEQYF
TGTGCCACCGAAGGCCCATCGGGACAGGGTCTTTACGAGCAGTACTTC
>TRBV27|15|TRBJ2-2|TRBD2|few
CASSLRTSGNGELFF
TGTGCCAGCAGTTTGAGGACTAGCGGGAACGGGGAGCTGTTTTTT
>TRBV7-8|17|TRBJ2-7|TRBD2|-
CASSGHVVTSGSYEQYF
TGTGCCAGCAGCGGGCACGTAGTAACTAGCGGGAGCTACGAGCAGTACTTC
>TRBV7-9|13|TRBJ2-5|TRBD2|-
CASSPPGGETQYF
TGTGCCAGCAGCCCGCCGGGGGGAGAGACCCAGTACTTC
>TRBV9|16|TRBJ2-1|TRBD2|-
CASSGASGTSYNEQFF
TGTGCCAGCAGCGGTGCTAGCGGGACATCCTACAATGAGCAGTTCTTC
>TRBV9|13|TRBJ1-1|-|-
CASSRGGYTEAFF
TGTGCCAGCAGCCGAGGGGGTTACACTGAAGCTTTCTTT
>TRBV13|14|TRBJ2-7|TRBD2|-
CASSRREASYEQYF
TGTGCCAGCAGCCGGCGGGAGGCCTCCTACGAGCAGTACTTC
>TRBV5-6|15|TRBJ1-6|-|-
CASSSDSSYNSPLHF
TGTGCCAGCAGCTCAGACAGCTCCTATAATTCACCCCTCCACTTT
>TRBV6-5|13|TRBJ2-7|TRBD1|few
CASRMDRAGEQYF
TGTGCCAGCAGAATGGACAGGGCTGGCGAGCAGTACTTC
>TRBV6-6|14|TRBJ1-2|-|few
CASSRGGRNYGYTF
TGTGCCAGCAGTAGAGGAGGAAGGAACTATGGCTACACCTTC
>TRBV7-9|16|TRBJ1-1|-|few
CASSSPGGAMNTEAFF
TGTGCCAGCAGCTCCCCAGGAGGGGCAATGAACACTGAAGCTTTCTTT
>TRBV29-1|13|TRBJ2-7|-|-
CSVEQGKSYEQYF
TGCAGCGTTGAGCAGGGTAAATCCTACGAGCAGTACTTC
>TRBV9|15|TRBJ2-4|TRBD2|-
CASSPSGRGVDIQYF
TGTGCCAGCAGCCCAAGCGGGAGGGGTGTAGACATTCAGTACTTC
>TRBV19|14|TRBJ2-2|TRBD1|-
CASRPQGAGGELFF
TGTGCCAGTAGGCCACAGGGGGCAGGCGGGGAGCTGTTTTTT
>TRBV27|14|TRBJ1-1|-|few
CASSLAGANTEAFF
TGTGCCAGCAGTTTAGCAGGGGCCAACACTGAAGCTTTCTTT
>TRBV10-3|17|TRBJ1-2|TRBD1|-
CAISDTGTGGLNYGYTF
TGTGCCATCAGTGATACCGGGACAGGGGGTTTAAACTATGGCTACACCTTC
>TRBV6-1|14|TRBJ1-2|TRBD1|-
CATLRGDRVNGYTF
TGTGCCACCCTTAGAGGGGACAGGGTTAATGGCTACACCTTC
>TRBV5-1|13|TRBJ2-7|-|-
CASSQKGTYEQYF
TGCGCCAGCAGCCAGAAGGGGACATACGAGCAGTACTTC
>TRBV10-3|13|TRBJ2-7|-|once
CAISGGRRYEQYF
TGTGCCATCAGTGGTGGCAGGAGATACGAGCAGTACTTC
>TRBV7-2|16|TRBJ2-1|-|-
CASSWGLGPSYNEQFF
TGTGCCAGCAGCTGGGGGTTGGGACCCTCCTACAATGAGCAGTTCTTC
>TRBV11-3|12|TRBJ2-1|-|once
CASSHTANEQFF
TGTGCCAGCAGCCATACAGCCAATGAGCAGTTCTTC
>TRBV5-4|15|TRBJ2-7|-|-
CASSLRRERSYEQYF
TGTGCCAGCAGCTTGCGTAGGGAAAGATCCTACGAGCAGTACTTC
>TRBV7-9|14|TRBJ2-7|-|-
CASSTPGPRLEQYF
TGTGCCAGCAGCACCCCGGGACCGCGACTGGAGCAGTACTTC
>TRBV9|13|TRBJ2-1|-|few
CASSYGRNNEQFF
TGTGCCAGCAGCTACGGGCGTAACAATGAGCAGTTCTTC
>TRBV5-1|11|TRBJ1-1|-|-
CASSAGFEAFF
TGCGCCAGCTCCGCAGGCTTTGAAGCTTTCTTT
>TRBV7-2|17|TRBJ2-1|TRBD1|-
CASSLVGRGTDYNEQFF
TGTGCCAGCAGCTTAGTCGGTAGGGGGACAGATTACAATGAGCAGTTCTTC
>TRBV5-8|15|TRBJ1-5|-|once
CASSWGTDSNQPQHF
TGTGCCAGCAGCTGGGGGACTGATAGCAATCAGCCCCAGCATTTT
>TRBV5-4|11|TRBJ2-1|-|-
CAIQAYNEQFF
TGTGCCATCCAAGCTTATAATGAGCAGTTCTTC
>TRBV20-1|10|TRBJ1-2|-|-
CSASFYGYTF
TGCAGTGCTAGCTTTTATGGCTACACCTTC
>TRBV5-4|16|TRBJ1-2|-|once
CASSGTRAAGGYGYTF
TGTGCCAGCAGCGGAACACGGGCCGCTGGGGGTTATGGCTACACCTTC
>TRBV27|15|TRBJ1-5|-|-
CASRRSAVGNQPQHF
TGTGCCAGCAGACGATCAGCGGTGGGCAATCAGCCCCAGCATTTT
>TRBV4-1|14|TRBJ1-1|-|few
CASSPGEGHPEAFF
TGCGCCAGCAGCCCGGGTGAGGGGCACCCTGAAGCTTTCTTT
>TRBV6-1|15|TRBJ2-7|TRBD2|-
CASSEESSGSYEQYF
TGTGCCAGCAGTGAAGAGTCTAGCGGGAGCTACGAGCAGTACTTC
>TRBV2|13|TRBJ1-1|TRBD1|-
CASSEAAGGEAFF
TGTGCCAGCAGTGAAGCGGCAGGGGGAGAAGCTTTCTTT
>TRBV7-8|13|TRBJ2-7|-|few
CASSPEVSYEQYF
TGTGCCAGCAGCCCTGAGGTTTCGTACGAGCAGTACTTC
>TRBV27|14|TRBJ1-2|TRBD1|once
CASSGTGGRFGYTF
TGTGCCAGCAGTGGGACAGGGGGGCGGTTTGGCTACACCTTC
>TRBV19|14|TRBJ1-2|-|-
CASIPSATAYGYTF
TGTGCCAGTATCCCATCGGCCACCGCCTATGGCTACACCTTC
>TRBV6-5|13|TRBJ1-2|-|-
CACAPGPNYGYTF
TGTGCCTGTGCGCCGGGACCTAACTATGGCTACACCTTC
>TRBV6-4|14|TRBJ2-2|-|few
CASSDKGGTGELFF
TGTGCCAGCAGTGACAAGGGGGGCACCGGGGAGCTGTTTTTT
>TRBV5-1|16|TRBJ1-1|-|-
CASSSPEGGVNTEAFF
TGCGCCAGCAGCTCTCCAGAGGGGGGGGTGAACACTGAAGCTTTCTTT